This is a list of T cell receptor beta chains from one sample in a study of blood T cell repertoires in COVID-19. The protocol was immunoSEQ multiplex PCR, while the TCRdb copy is restricted to in-frame clones and leaves out a portion. This sample carries tens of thousands of clones, over 75% of them seen once, and the ten largest clones take about 6%. Material: peripheral blood. These receptors came from a man aged 40-49 years with acute or convalescent COVID-19. Both conserved end residues are part of each CDR3. The D gene is left open where the match is weak. A row's size may be missing; if present it is once, few, many or a size class.

cdr3_aa: CASSIGPNEKLFF
cdr3_nt: TGTGCCAGTAGTATAGGGCCTAATGAAAAACTGTTTTTT
d_call: .
j_call: TRBJ1-4
v_call: TRBV19
clone_size: .
cdr3_length: 13

cdr3_aa: CASIDGKITKTDQPQHF
cdr3_nt: TGTGCCAGCATTGACGGGAAGATTACCAAAACTGATCAGCCCCAGCATTTT
d_call: .
j_call: TRBJ1-5
v_call: TRBV25-1
clone_size: .
cdr3_length: 17

cdr3_aa: CASRTGTSISEQYF
cdr3_nt: TGTGCCAGCAGAACCGGGACTAGCATATCCGAGCAGTACTTC
d_call: TRBD2
j_call: TRBJ2-7
v_call: TRBV6-1
clone_size: few
cdr3_length: 14

cdr3_aa: CASSEMGGEQYF
cdr3_nt: TGTGCCAGCAGTGAAATGGGGGGCGAGCAGTACTTC
d_call: .
j_call: TRBJ2-7
v_call: TRBV2
clone_size: .
cdr3_length: 12

cdr3_aa: CASSQGTSGQAYNEQFF
cdr3_nt: TGCGCCAGCAGCCAAGGTACCTCGGGACAGGCCTACAATGAGCAGTTCTTC
d_call: TRBD1
j_call: TRBJ2-1
v_call: TRBV4-3
clone_size: once
cdr3_length: 17

cdr3_aa: CATSREGQGAENTEAFF
cdr3_nt: TGTGCCACCAGCAGAGAAGGGCAGGGGGCTGAAAACACTGAAGCTTTCTTT
d_call: TRBD1
j_call: TRBJ1-1
v_call: TRBV15
clone_size: .
cdr3_length: 17

cdr3_aa: CASSYSSSGMYQETQYF
cdr3_nt: TGTGCCAGCAGTTACTCGTCTAGCGGGATGTACCAAGAGACCCAGTACTTC
d_call: TRBD2
j_call: TRBJ2-5
v_call: TRBV6-2/TRBV6-3
clone_size: once
cdr3_length: 17

cdr3_aa: CASSIPVFNTEAFF
cdr3_nt: TGTGCCAGTAGTATCCCGGTGTTCAACACTGAAGCTTTCTTT
d_call: .
j_call: TRBJ1-1
v_call: TRBV19
clone_size: .
cdr3_length: 14

cdr3_aa: CASSPTGEGNTIYF
cdr3_nt: TGTGCCAGTAGCCCGACAGGGGAGGGAAACACCATATATTTT
d_call: TRBD1
j_call: TRBJ1-3
v_call: TRBV19
clone_size: .
cdr3_length: 14

cdr3_aa: CASSFGPVKLFF
cdr3_nt: TGTGCCAGCAGTTTTGGGCCCGTAAAGCTGTTTTTT
d_call: .
j_call: TRBJ2-2
v_call: TRBV12-3/TRBV12-4
clone_size: .
cdr3_length: 12

cdr3_aa: CASSYRRGEQFF
cdr3_nt: TGTGCCAGCAGTTATCGGAGAGGAGAGCAGTTCTTC
d_call: .
j_call: TRBJ2-1
v_call: TRBV6-2/TRBV6-3
clone_size: .
cdr3_length: 12

cdr3_aa: CASSVGYSGSTDTQYF
cdr3_nt: TGTGCCAGCAGCGTAGGGTATAGCGGTAGCACAGATACGCAGTATTTT
d_call: .
j_call: TRBJ2-3
v_call: TRBV9
clone_size: .
cdr3_length: 16

cdr3_aa: CATSRGGTSDNEQFF
cdr3_nt: TGTGCCACCAGCAGGGGTGGGACTAGCGATAATGAGCAGTTCTTC
d_call: TRBD2
j_call: TRBJ2-1
v_call: TRBV15
clone_size: .
cdr3_length: 15

cdr3_aa: CASSQDRGETQYF
cdr3_nt: TGTGCCAGCAGCCAAGACAGGGGAGAGACCCAGTACTTC
d_call: .
j_call: TRBJ2-5
v_call: TRBV3-1/TRBV3-2
clone_size: .
cdr3_length: 13

cdr3_aa: CASSRPGEEQYF
cdr3_nt: TGTGCCAGCAGCCGACCGGGGGAGGAGCAGTACTTC
d_call: .
j_call: TRBJ2-7
v_call: TRBV7-2
clone_size: .
cdr3_length: 12

cdr3_aa: CASSSAGTGSEQYF
cdr3_nt: TGTGCCAGCAGTTCTGCCGGGACAGGGTCCGAGCAGTACTTC
d_call: TRBD1
j_call: TRBJ2-7
v_call: TRBV27
clone_size: .
cdr3_length: 14

cdr3_aa: CASSYGGETYEQYF
cdr3_nt: TGTGCCAGCAGTTACGGGGGGGAAACCTACGAGCAGTACTTC
d_call: TRBD2
j_call: TRBJ2-7
v_call: TRBV6-5
clone_size: .
cdr3_length: 14